Presented here are 25 T cell receptor beta chains from one specimen sequenced in a study of OX40 agonist ivuxolimab in advanced cancers. Clones were sequenced by immunoSEQ multiplex PCR, and TCRdb holds only the in-frame ones, with some missing. The sample lists around 70,000 clones, approximately 80% seen once, with 5.5% to 8.5% in the top ten. The specimen was CD4+ or CD8+ T cells sorted from blood, collected in a trial of the OX40 agonist ivuxolimab. The receptors here all came from an adult with an advanced solid tumor such as melanoma, head and neck, liver or kidney cancer.

This clone occurred a few times. This chain connects TRBV7-9 to TRBJ2-3, with 8 bases lining up with TRBD1. The CDR3 covers 14 residues. Germline V gene lookup returns CDR1 SEHNR and CDR2 FQNEAQ (reference sequence). Trimming cost V 1 base and J 8 bases; bases outside gene matches: 5. The CDR3 sequence is CASSLGTGKVTQYF. The CDR3 region has the DNA TGTGCCAGCAGCTTAGGGACAGGGAAGGTTACGCAGTATTTT.

The chain recombines TRBV9 with TRBJ1-2, with a tentative D call TRBD1 (6 bases). The V gene lost 0 bases and the J gene lost 7 bases, with 16 bases spanning the gap. The CDR3 is 15 residues long. Germline CDR1 SGDLS, CDR2 YYNGEE. In DNA form, the CDR3 reads TGTGCCAGCAGCGTAGCTTGGCGGGGGGCTCTTGGCTACACCTTC. Protein: CASSVAWRGALGYTF.

The rearrangement uses TRBV5-6 and TRBJ2-6; D is unresolved. The CDR3 extends over 17 amino acids. Germline-derived CDR1 and CDR2 are SGHDT and YYEEEE. V shed 4 bases and J shed 0 bases, with 14 bases lying between them. CDR3 sequence (DNA): TGTGCCAGCAGCCTCTATCTACCCACCTCTGGGGCCAACGTCCTGACTTTC. This codes for CASSLYLPTSGANVLTF. Drawing the rest from reference TRBV5-6 and TRBJ2-6, the complete variable domain is DAGVTQSPTHLIKTRGQQVTLRCSPKSGHDTVSWYQQALGQGPQFIFQYYEEEERQRGNFPDRFSGHQFPNYSSELNVNALLLGDSALYLCASSLYLPTSGANVLTFGAGSRLTVL.

The chain is built from TRBV7-2 and TRBJ2-3; D is possibly TRBD2 (5 bases). This CDR3 comprises 16 residues. Germline CDR1 and CDR2: SGHTA and FQGNSA. V lost 0 bases, J lost 0 bases, and 10 bases lay in between. Here the CDR3 reads CASSLAWRVSTDTQYF. The CDR3 nucleotides read TGTGCCAGCAGCTTAGCGTGGCGGGTTAGCACAGATACGCAGTATTTT.

Only one count was recorded for this clone. The V call is TRBV4-1, the J call TRBJ1-6, with 12 bases identical to TRBD1. In germline, CDR1 is MGHRA, CDR2 YSYEKL. This CDR3 has 16 residues. With V trimmed by 6 bases and J by 5 bases, 5 bases remained unmatched. The CDR3 spells CASRAGQGADNSPLHF. For the CDR3, the DNA is TGCGCCAGCAGGGCGGGACAGGGGGCTGATAATTCACCCCTCCACTTT.

This chain joins TRBV18 and TRBJ2-3; 11 nucleotides agree with TRBD2. Germline-derived CDR1 and CDR2 are KGHSH and LQKENI. V gave up 1 base and J gave up 0 bases; unmatched junction bases: 3. The CDR3 is 17 amino acids. Here the CDR3 reads CASSPRRTSGSTDTQYF. The CDR3, as DNA: TGTGCCAGCTCACCACGGCGGACTAGCGGGAGCACAGATACGCAGTATTTT.

For the CDR3, the DNA is TGCAGCGTTGGGACTAGCGGGGGTTACGAGCAGTACTTC. Amino acid sequence: CSVGTSGGYEQYF. This chain connects TRBV29-1 to TRBJ2-7, with 13 bases matching TRBD2. J gave up 4 bases and V 4 bases, and 1 base lay outside the gene matches. Germline loops: CDR1 SQVTM, CDR2 ANQGSEA. This CDR3 is built from 13 residues.

The chain recombines TRBV9 with TRBJ1-2; 9 nucleotides align to TRBD1. CDR3 length equals 15 residues. Germline V gene lookup returns CDR1 SGDLS and CDR2 YYNGEE. Trimming removed 5 bases from V and 4 bases from J; junction bases left unmatched: 9. The CDR3 DNA reads TGTGCCAGCAGTTTAACCGGGACAGGGTCCTATGGCTACACCTTC. Its protein product is CASSLTGTGSYGYTF.

Only one count was recorded for this clone. The chain is built from TRBV5-6 and TRBJ2-7; no firm D call. The CDR3 runs 14 residues. Trimming took 2 bases from V and 1 from J, leaving 10 bases between them. The germline V gene encodes CDR1 SGHDT and CDR2 YYEEEE. CDR3: CASSFGRRSYEQYF. The DNA of the CDR3 is TGTGCCAGCAGCTTTGGGCGGAGATCCTACGAGCAGTACTTC.

This clone was counted between two and nine times. The chain recombines TRBV2 with TRBJ1-4; 7 nucleotides line up with TRBD1. With V trimmed by 6 bases and J by 6 bases, 7 bases remained unmatched. This CDR3 is 14 amino acids long. The V gene's germline CDR1 is SNHLY and CDR2 FYNNEI. The CDR3 coding sequence is TGTGCCAGCAGGTCCAAGGGGGCGGATGAAAAACTGTTTTTT. It yields the protein CASRSKGADEKLFF.

This clone was observed a handful of times. The chain uses TRBV7-9 and TRBJ1-6; D unresolved. Germline CDR1 reads SEHNR; CDR2 reads FQNEAQ (reference sequence). Trimming cost V 0 bases and J 8 bases, with 5 bases left between them. This CDR3 has 13 amino acids. This chain's CDR3 is CASSLARDSPLHF. Here the CDR3 DNA reads TGTGCCAGCAGCTTAGCGCGGGATTCACCCCTCCACTTT. The full variable domain, with the rest looked up from reference TRBV7-9 and TRBJ1-6, is DTGVSQNPRHKITKRGQNVTFRCDPISEHNRLYWYRQTLGQGPEFLTYFQNEAQLEKSRLLSDRFSAERPKGSFSTLEIQRTEQGDSAMYLCASSLARDSPLHFGNGTRLTVT.

This chain connects TRBV19 to TRBJ2-7; a weak D match, TRBD2 (6 bases). This CDR3 has 12 amino acids. From germline, CDR1 is LNHDA and CDR2 SQIVND (reference sequence). Between the trimmed V and J ends, which lost 5 bases and 3 bases, there was a span of 8 bases. Written as DNA, the CDR3 is TGTGCCAGTAGTGGGGGAGGCTACGAGCAGTACTTC. The encoded protein is CASSGGGYEQYF.

The CDR3 DNA is TGTGCCAGCAGTCCGGGACTAGCGGGAGGGCCAGATACGCAGTATTTT. Its translation is CASSPGLAGGPDTQYF. V and J are TRBV2 and TRBJ2-3; 16 positions agree with TRBD2. CDR1 is SNHLY and CDR2 is FYNNEI in the germline V gene. With V trimmed by 5 bases and J by 4 bases, 3 bases remained unmatched. There are 16 residues in the CDR3.

This chain joins TRBV7-6 and TRBJ2-1; 8 nucleotides match TRBD1. J was trimmed by 0 bases and V by 1 base; bases with no gene match: 5. The CDR3 covers 17 residues. The germline V gene encodes CDR1 SGHVS and CDR2 FNYEAQ. As DNA, the CDR3 is TGTGCCAGCAGCTTAGACAGGGGGAAAAGCTCCTACAATGAGCAGTTCTTC. It is translated as CASSLDRGKSSYNEQFF.

The chain employs TRBV7-8 and TRBJ2-1; TRBD2 matches 11 bases. The CDR3 is 19 residues long. The germline V gene has CDR1 SGHVS and CDR2 FQNEAQ. Trimming took 4 bases from V and 1 from J; bases not matched to a gene: 12. The CDR3 region has the DNA TGTGCCAGCAGCTCATTTCTAGCGGGAGGTTACGAGTCCTACAATGAGCAGTTCTTC. This encodes CASSSFLAGGYESYNEQFF.

There are a few counts of this clone. Here the CDR3 reads CASSPRAGGSSNQPQHF. For the CDR3, the DNA is TGTGCCAGCTCACCCCGGGCAGGGGGCTCTAGCAATCAGCCCCAGCATTTT. The rearrangement joins TRBV18 to TRBJ1-5, with 8 bases aligning to TRBD1. Germline V gives CDR1 KGHSH, CDR2 LQKENI. The J segment lost 0 bases and the V segment lost 3 bases, leaving 7 bases of the junction unmatched. The CDR3 has 17 amino acids.

The V gene is TRBV11-2, the J gene TRBJ2-7; possibly TRBD1 for D (6 bases). In germline, CDR1 is SGHAT, CDR2 FQNNGV. The ends were cut back, 1 base at V and 5 bases at J, with 12 bases in the middle. This CDR3 comprises 14 residues. The CDR3 region is CASSLGGGSNEQYF. The CDR3 region has the DNA TGTGCCAGCAGCTTAGGAGGGGGATCCAACGAGCAGTACTTC.

This sequence joins TRBV5-1 and TRBJ2-2, with D hard to call. CDR1 and CDR2 from the germline V gene are SGHRS and YFSETQ. The CDR3 sequence is 14 residues long. Trimming removed 0 bases at V and 7 bases at J, with 10 bases between. CDR3 sequence: CASSLGLPGGELFF. The CDR3 DNA reads as TGCGCCAGCAGCTTGGGACTCCCGGGCGGGGAGCTGTTTTTT.

This clone has only a few counts. This chain joins TRBV20-1 and TRBJ2-2; no firm D call. Trimming removed 5 bases from V and 6 bases from J, with 7 bases in between. CDR3 length: 11 residues. Germline V CDR1 and CDR2: DFQATT, SNEGSKA (reference sequence). The CDR3 coding sequence is TGCAGTGCTCCCTCATCCGGGGAGCTGTTTTTT. Translated: CSAPSSGELFF.

V is TRBV2 and J is TRBJ1-4; D may be TRBD1 (6 bases). CDR3 length: 14 amino acids. Trimming took off 0 bases at V and 11 bases at J, with 13 bases between the two ends. Germline V lookup: CDR1 SNHLY, CDR2 FYNNEI. The CDR3: CASSEALGGTKLFF. The CDR3 DNA reads as TGTGCCAGCAGTGAAGCGCTAGGGGGAACTAAACTGTTTTTT.

A remark on this clone: The sample carries other DNA sequences with the same CDR3. V and J are TRBV11-2 and TRBJ2-5; 13 bases map to TRBD2. The CDR3 is 17 residues long. The germline gives CDR1 SGHAT, CDR2 FQNNGV. After removal of 4 bases from V and 1 base from J, the junction contained 6 bases not matched to a gene. The CDR3 loop is CASSSGLAGVSQETQYF. For the CDR3, the DNA is TGTGCCAGCAGCTCAGGACTAGCGGGAGTGTCCCAAGAGACCCAGTACTTC.

V usage is TRBV12-5 and J usage is TRBJ1-5; D not certain. CDR1 LGHNT and CDR2 FRNRAP come from the germline V gene. The CDR3 sequence is 13 residues long. The V and J ends lost 0 bases and 7 bases respectively, with 7 bases between them. This CDR3 is CASGLVETQPQHF. The CDR3 region has the DNA TGTGCTAGTGGTTTGGTCGAGACACAGCCCCAGCATTTT.

The V and J genes are TRBV4-1 and TRBJ1-4; TRBD1 matches 7 bases. Trimming at V came to 7 bases and at J to 1 base, leaving 6 bases not matched to a gene. The CDR3 consists of 15 residues. Germline V CDR1 and CDR2: MGHRA, YSYEKL. The CDR3 DNA reads TGCGCCAGCACCGACAGGGTCGAAACTAATGAAAAACTGTTTTTT. It translates to CASTDRVETNEKLFF.

This clone has just a few counts. V usage is TRBV9 and J usage is TRBJ1-4; no firm D call. Germline CDR1 reads SGDLS; CDR2 reads YYNGEE. The CDR3 extends over 15 amino acids. The germline V and J ends were trimmed by 0 bases and 7 bases, with 13 bases remaining between them. The CDR3 region has the DNA TGTGCCAGCAGCGTAGCCCCCACGGGCAGTGAAAAACTGTTTTTT. Translation gives CASSVAPTGSEKLFF. Full variable domain (remainder filled in from reference TRBV9 and TRBJ1-4): DSGVTQTPKHLITATGQRVTLRCSPRSGDLSVYWYQQSLDQGLQFLIQYYNGEERAKGNILERFSAQQFPDLHSELNLSSLELGDSALYFCASSVAPTGSEKLFFGSGTQLSVL.

The chain joins TRBV2 to TRBJ2-3, with D perhaps being TRBD1 or TRBD2 (5 bases each). V was shortened by 4 bases and J by 4 bases, with 9 bases between the two germline ends. CDR1 and CDR2 from the germline V gene are SNHLY and FYNNEI. This CDR3 is 13 amino acids long. As DNA, the CDR3 is TGTGCCAGCAGTGTGGGACGGGCAGATACGCAGTATTTT. This translates into CASSVGRADTQYF.